What follows is one T cell receptor beta chain and its context. Its antigen is undetermined. The sample belongs to a study of cytomegalovirus exposure and HLA in healthy donors. Overall study context: A subsequent analysis reported that the 95 to 150 validation repertoires were produced on the same platform that had also been used for the 666 first-cohort repertoires.

The CDR3 is made up of 14 amino acids. V lost 5 bases, J lost 5 bases, and 8 bases stayed unmatched. Looked up from germline, CDR1 is MDHEN and CDR2 is SYDVKM. Data came from immunoSEQ multiplex PCR; TCRdb stores just in-frame clones and leaves some out. The repertoire holds roughly 100,000 clones, with about 87% as singletons. Study conclusions and caveats: Reported performance of the classifier showed diagnosis of cytomegalovirus status with high specificity and sensitivity. One later analysis, an examination of the roughly 110 validation repertoires, found that first-cohort TCR clusters tended to co-occur in them. The authors confirmed in vitro that a few CMV-associated chains were specific for CMV antigens.

The chain is built from TRBV28 and TRBJ1-2; 7 bases fit TRBD1. Sequencing used PBMCs. This receptor was taken from a woman under 30 in good health and CMV-seropositive. CDR3 in amino acids: CASSTPDRRYGYTF. CDR3 bases: TGTGCCAGCAGTACACCGGACAGGAGGTATGGCTACACCTTC.